This T cell receptor (beta chain) was profiled in a study of PD-1 blockade in classical Hodgkin lymphoma (dated by TCRdb to between 2020 and 2021). Some background on the complete study: Nivolumab dosing was 3 mg/kg intravenously every 2 weeks, continuing until either disease progression or unacceptable toxicity. The study used CyTOF and TCR beta sequencing to define a peripheral blood immune signature of response to PD-1 blockade in classical Hodgkin lymphoma. General study outcomes and caveats: Only a single clinical trial cohort was studied, and what caused the repertoire differences, possibly disease activity or prior therapy, remained undefined. Baseline diversity similar to that of newly diagnosed patients was observed in trial patients achieving complete response, whereas significantly lower diversity was observed in partial responders and progressors. By C4D1, a significant rise was seen in CD4+ TCR diversity but not in CD8+ TCR diversity (p=0.0027 vs p=0.16), and the rise was most apparent among complete responders (p=0.02). Newly diagnosed patients were reported to have lower baseline TCR diversity than healthy donors, and relapsed/refractory patients were reported to have lower baseline TCR diversity still. Lower diversity was observed in patients in whom nivolumab was started less than 1 year after ASCT, and these patients were excluded from later analyses so that confounding by immune reconstitution would be avoided.

The Qiagen DNeasy kit was used to extract genomic DNA both from unsorted PBMCs and from the negatively selected CD4+ and CD8+ fractions. Amplification of TCR beta CDR3 regions was done by immunoSEQ multiplex PCR with primers that anneal to V and J segments. A synthetic immune receptor repertoire was used to minimize amplification bias, and remaining bias was computationally removed after sequencing. The published analysis was carried out like this. Repertoire diversity was quantified as the Shannon entropy index using custom Python scripts. Unsorted, CD4+ and CD8+ repertoires were examined separately, except in combined analyses, for which CD4+ and CD8+ sequences were merged in silico. A clone counted as expanded when the clone's frequency after treatment rose at least 2-fold relative to C1D1, and clones undetected at baseline were given a pseudocount of 0.5. Singleton clones were defined as clones with 0 or 1 copy at C1D1, and non-singleton clones were defined as clones with 2 or more copies. Clones expanded in unsorted samples were annotated as CD4+, CD8+ or unknown by matching protein sequences in sorted samples from the same patient. Wilcoxon tests were applied to paired samples to test diversity changes from C1D1 to C4D1. TCRdb's version of the immuneACCESS table is confined to in-frame rearrangements and falls short of the full clone set. An unresolved V gene accounts for under half of the shortfall where checked; the remainder is of unknown origin. That table is the source of V, J and clone size, and D and trimming were worked out from the DNA. The sample profile shows about 9,700 clones; around 72% of them were found once. The biggest ten clones account for about 4.3% of the sample.

V is reduced by 2 bases and J by 5 bases, leaving a spacing of 11 bases between them. Counted from cysteine to phenylalanine, this CDR3 has 14 amino acids. CDR3 DNA is the only sequence kept; it has 42 bases, read in frame from the first base. The germline V gene provides CDR1 MGHRA and CDR2 YSYEKL. A note on this clone: This clone's antigen is unknown. Base qualities are not provided; no much larger clone lies one nucleotide away.

The sample's time point, from its label and the paper: cycle 4 day 1 (C4D1), after 5 to 7 weeks of nivolumab. All trial patients had relapsed after autologous stem cell transplantation, with cohorts A, B and C differing in prior brentuximab vedotin exposure. A Miltenyi CD4+ T cell isolation kit was used for magnetic negative selection to purify CD4+ T cells from thawed PBMCs. A total of roughly 57 patients with relapsed/refractory classical Hodgkin lymphoma made up the trial cohort, and each patient's best overall response was complete response, partial response or progressive disease. Single-agent nivolumab was administered to trial patients in the multi-cohort phase II CheckMate 205 trial. An independent review committee assessed best overall response using the 2007 International Working Group response criteria. Trial PBMCs were obtained immediately prior to nivolumab initiation (C1D1) and on therapy at cycle 2 day 1 and cycle 4 day 1. Peripheral blood was collected in 8 mL Vacutainer Cell Preparation Tubes, from which PBMCs were isolated by centrifugation and then cryopreserved. Purified CD4+ and CD8+ fractions were generated only in cases for which an additional PBMC sample was available. Magnetically labelled cells were depleted on LS columns in a quadroMACS separator, and the flow-through was collected as the purified fraction.

The specimen comprised CD4+ T cells from blood, sampled before the fourth cycle of nivolumab. The TCR was taken from a human donor with classical Hodgkin lymphoma. The chain couples TRBV4-1 to TRBJ2-3; TRBD1 is a possible D gene, resting on 7 matching bases. The CDR3 sequence is CASSQQGGQDTQYF. The DNA sequence is TGCGCCAGCAGCCAACAGGGGGGCCAAGATACGCAGTATTTT.